What follows describes a single T cell receptor (beta chain). Authors' processing steps: The authors estimated nucleated cell counts from reference gene primer amplification. Only in-frame clones appear in the TCRdb table, and some are missing; sequencing was by immunoSEQ multiplex PCR. D and trimming come from the DNA, and the V and J calls and clone size come from that table. The table shows about 290,000 clones, with about nine tenths occurring only once. The data are from a study of blood T cell repertoires in COVID-19. At the level of the study: COVID-19 samples, acute and convalescent, were from the United States, Italy and Spain.

Individuals aged about 18 to 90 years were recruited from fewer than 30 US areas. Two negative PCRs, clearance, or symptom resolution characterized the recovered Cohort 3 donors. Per the germline V gene, CDR1 is MGHRA and CDR2 is YSYEKL. Trimming removed 1 base from V and 3 bases from J; junction bases left unmatched: 14. The length of the CDR3 is 18 residues. The receptor was derived from a woman aged 40-49 years who had recovered from COVID-19. Sequenced sample: PBMCs or T cells enriched from blood (not recorded which). The chain combines TRBV4-1 with TRBJ2-7, with 8 bases identical to TRBD2. The CDR3 DNA follows: TGCGCCAGCAGCCAAGGGTCGGCGGGGGGACCTAAAGGCTACGAGCAGTACTTC. It encodes CASSQGSAGGPKGYEQYF.